The clone carrying this T cell receptor (beta chain) was seen more than once but under ten times. This record comes from a study of identical twins. The ends lost 5 bases at V and 6 bases at J; junction bases unmatched: 11. The CDR3 length is 15 residues. CDR1 and CDR2 from the germline V gene are MNHEY and SMNVEV (reference sequence). Using its own MiXCR run on the 5' RACE reads, TCRdb lists one record per CDR3 protein. The table lists approximately 500,000 distinct CDR3 sequences, 24% of them singletons. These same records also appear under a second study, on T cells expressing NK-cell markers.

The clonotype originates from a woman younger than 35 in good health. The genes are TRBV27 and TRBJ2-3; 7 positions match TRBD1. What was sequenced was CD4+ T cells sorted from blood. The CDR3 nucleotides are TGTGCCAGCAGTCGGGACAGTCCCCTGGGGGATACGCAGTATTTT. Protein sequence: CASSRDSPLGDTQYF.